Included here is one T cell receptor beta chain sequence, with context. How the authors handled the data: Reference gene primers were amplified, and this amplification served to estimate nucleated cell counts. Produced via immunoSEQ multiplex PCR; TCRdb's table is partial and in-frame only. From that table come the V and J calls and clone size; the DNA was used to work out D and trimming. Found here are 180,000 or so clones, nearly 90% of them singletons; the top ten hold roughly 0.6%. This sample stems from a study of blood T cell repertoires in COVID-19. Overall study: Sites across the United States, Italy and Spain contributed samples from acute and convalescent COVID-19. The cDNA or gDNA used as material had been derived from T cells, B-cell-depleted T cells, or PBMCs.

In germline, CDR1 is SNHLY, CDR2 FYNNEI. The CDR3 is 13 amino acids. V was pared by 6 bases and J by 6 bases, with 15 bases between. The V and J genes are TRBV2 and TRBJ2-7; D possibly corresponds to TRBD2 (6 bases). The sequenced sample consisted of peripheral blood. The source is a man aged 45-65 years with acute or convalescent COVID-19. The CDR3 nucleotides are TGTGCCAGCAGCGCGGGACCCTCGAGCGAGCAGTACGTC. This codes for CASSAGPSSEQYV.